These T cell receptor beta chains were read from a single sample in a study of OX40 agonist ivuxolimab in advanced cancers. Clones were read by immunoSEQ multiplex PCR, and TCRdb kept only the in-frame ones, dropping some. This sample has about 69,000 clones, with more than 85% found just once. Source: CD4+ or CD8+ T cells sorted from blood, taken in a trial of the OX40 agonist ivuxolimab. These receptors were taken from an adult with an advanced solid tumor such as melanoma, head and neck, liver or kidney cancer. Each CDR3 is given with its conserved first and last residue. The D gene is left open where the match is weak. The size entry is marked missing in some rows and otherwise reads once, few, many or a size class.

length	size	V	J	D	DNA	CDR3
14	.	TRBV18	TRBJ1-1	TRBD1	TGTGCCAGCTCACCAGAGACAGGGGGCACTGAAGCTTTCTTT	CASSPETGGTEAFF
18	.	TRBV4-1	TRBJ2-3	TRBD2	TGCGCCAGCAGCCAAGCGACTAGCGGGAGGGGAAGCACAGATACGCAGTATTTT	CASSQATSGRGSTDTQYF
15	.	TRBV2	TRBJ2-2	TRBD1	TGTGCCAGCTCCGGACAGGGGGGGAACACCGGGGAGCTGTTTTTT	CASSGQGGNTGELFF
11	.	TRBV6-5	TRBJ1-1	.	TGTGCCAGCAAACGGGACACTGAAGCTTTCTTT	CASKRDTEAFF
14	.	TRBV9	TRBJ2-7	.	TGTGCCAGCAGCGTAGAGATGGCTTCCTACGAGCAGTACTTC	CASSVEMASYEQYF
15	.	TRBV5-1	TRBJ1-1	.	TGCGCCACCTCTCGAGGATGGGGCGGTAACACTGAAGCTTTCTTT	CATSRGWGGNTEAFF
10	.	TRBV20-1	TRBJ1-2	.	TGCAGTGCTAGAGTCGGTGGCTACACCTTC	CSARVGGYTF
13	once	TRBV18	TRBJ2-7	.	TGTGCCAGCTCACCACGGACAGCCTACGAGCAGTACTTC	CASSPRTAYEQYF
15	.	TRBV19	TRBJ1-5	.	TGTGCCAGTAGGCTCCAGAAAAATAGCAATCAGCCCCAGCATTTT	CASRLQKNSNQPQHF
14	once	TRBV6-6	TRBJ1-5	.	TGTGCCAGCAGTTACTCCAACCGCAATCAGCCCCAGCATTTT	CASSYSNRNQPQHF
13	.	TRBV28	TRBJ1-6	.	TGTGCCAGCAGTTTTTCCTATAATTCACCCCTCCACTTT	CASSFSYNSPLHF
14	.	TRBV5-1	TRBJ1-4	.	TGCGCCAGCAGCCTCGATGGAAGAGGAGAAAAACTGTTTTTT	CASSLDGRGEKLFF
15	.	TRBV25-1	TRBJ2-1	.	TGTGCCAGCAGTGAATCAACAATCACCTACAATGAGCAGTTCTTC	CASSESTITYNEQFF
12	.	TRBV30	TRBJ2-3	.	TGTGCCTGGAGTGTGGGGGCAGATACGCAGTATTTT	CAWSVGADTQYF
13	.	TRBV10-1	TRBJ1-6	.	TGCGCCAGTAGGGGATTTCTTAATTCACCCCTCCACTTT	CASRGFLNSPLHF
14	.	TRBV5-1	TRBJ1-2	TRBD1	TGCGCCAGCAGCTCAACCGGGACAGGGGAGGGCTACACCTTC	CASSSTGTGEGYTF
15	few	TRBV28	TRBJ1-2	TRBD1	TGTGCCAGCAGTCTAAGGGACAGGGGAGGCAATGGCTACACCTTC	CASSLRDRGGNGYTF
14	.	TRBV28	TRBJ2-7	TRBD2	TGTGCCAGCAGCCGTTGGACTAGCGGTCTTGGGCAGTACTTC	CASSRWTSGLGQYF
13	few	TRBV29-1	TRBJ2-2	TRBD1	TGCAGCGCCGACAGGGGGCCCACCGGGGAGCTGTTTTTT	CSADRGPTGELFF
15	.	TRBV6-5	TRBJ1-6	.	TGTGCCAGCAGTTACTCGTTTAGAAATAATTCACCCCTCCACTTT	CASSYSFRNNSPLHF
18	.	TRBV11-2	TRBJ2-2	TRBD2	TGTGCCAGCAGCTTAGACCCTAGCGGAGCCGCGAACACCGGGGAGCTGTTTTTT	CASSLDPSGAANTGELFF
16	.	TRBV10-1	TRBJ2-5	TRBD2	TGCGCCAGCAGTGACCTTTTACTAGCGGGGGGAGAGACCCAGTACTTC	CASSDLLLAGGETQYF
15	.	TRBV6-1	TRBJ2-5	.	TGTGCCAGCAGGCGTGGGGGTGGGTACCAAGAGACCCAGTACTTC	CASRRGGGYQETQYF
15	.	TRBV5-1	TRBJ1-6	TRBD1	TGCGCCAGCAGCTTCGGTGGGACAGGGAATTCACCCCTCCACTTT	CASSFGGTGNSPLHF
15	.	TRBV5-1	TRBJ2-3	TRBD2	TGCGCCAGCCGGGGACTAGCGGGAGAGACAGATACGCAGTATTTT	CASRGLAGETDTQYF
15	few	TRBV28	TRBJ2-7	.	TGTGCCAGCAGTTTTATTACCGGTAACTCCTACGAGCAGTACTTC	CASSFITGNSYEQYF
17	.	TRBV9	TRBJ2-2	TRBD1	TGTGCCAGCAGCGTATCGGCGGCAGGGGGTGACACCGGGGAGCTGTTTTTT	CASSVSAAGGDTGELFF
14	once	TRBV7-7	TRBJ2-1	TRBD1	TGTGCCAGCAGCTTAGAGACAGGGGGCTATGAGCAGTTCTTC	CASSLETGGYEQFF
15	.	TRBV6-5	TRBJ2-7	.	TGTGCCAGCAGTTACTCGGGGGACCTCCCCCACGAGCAGTACTTC	CASSYSGDLPHEQYF
12	.	TRBV11-2	TRBJ1-2	.	TGTGCCAGCAGCTCCGAGGGAACTGGCTACACCTTC	CASSSEGTGYTF
14	once	TRBV30	TRBJ2-7	TRBD1	TGTGCCTGGAGTTTCGGGACAGGTCTCCACGAGCAGTACTTC	CAWSFGTGLHEQYF
18	.	TRBV27	TRBJ1-5	.	TGTGCCAGCAGTTTACGGGCCTACAGGTCGGATAGCAATCAGCCCCAGCATTTT	CASSLRAYRSDSNQPQHF
15	.	TRBV4-2	TRBJ2-1	TRBD2	TGTGCCAGCAGCCAGGCAGGACTAGATAACAATGAGCAGTTCTTC	CASSQAGLDNNEQFF
12	.	TRBV6-1	TRBJ2-7	.	TGTGCCAGCGGGGTCCCCGGGAACGAGCAGTACTTC	CASGVPGNEQYF
16	.	TRBV19	TRBJ2-7	.	TGTGCCAGTAGTTACAGCGGAGCTACCTTTTCCTACGAGCAGTACTTC	CASSYSGATFSYEQYF
14	.	TRBV29-1	TRBJ1-2	.	TGCAGCGTTGAGGACAGAGGGACCAACTATGGCTACACCTTC	CSVEDRGTNYGYTF
12	.	TRBV6-1	TRBJ1-5	.	TGTGCCAGCACCAGGGTTTCGCAGCCCCAGCATTTT	CASTRVSQPQHF
14	.	TRBV11-2	TRBJ2-7	TRBD1	TGTGCCAGCAGCTCCGGGACAGGGGGGTACGAGCAGTACTTC	CASSSGTGGYEQYF
16	few	TRBV5-4	TRBJ2-5	.	TGTGCCAGCAGCCGAAAAGGGGACACAAAAAGGGAGACCCAGTACTTC	CASSRKGDTKRETQYF
17	.	TRBV9	TRBJ1-3	.	TGTGCCAGCAGCGTAGGTCTCGGGGATGGGTATGGAAACACCATATATTTT	CASSVGLGDGYGNTIYF
15	.	TRBV6-6	TRBJ1-1	TRBD1	TGTGCCAGCACCCCGCAGGGACAGGTGAACACTGAAGCTTTCTTT	CASTPQGQVNTEAFF
16	once	TRBV2	TRBJ2-2	.	TGTGCCAGCAGCCCTGAGGGCAGGGTAGGCTCCGGGGAGCTGTTTTTT	CASSPEGRVGSGELFF
14	.	TRBV7-9	TRBJ2-1	TRBD1	TGTGCCAGCAGGCCAGGGGGCCCCTCCAATGAGCAGTTCTTC	CASRPGGPSNEQFF
13	few	TRBV19	TRBJ1-1	.	TGTGCCAGTAGTGTCACAGGGAACACTGAAGCTTTCTTT	CASSVTGNTEAFF
16	.	TRBV5-6	TRBJ2-1	.	TGTGCCAGCTCCTTTCCCCCGGGGGCTGCGCACAATGAGCAGTTCTTC	CASSFPPGAAHNEQFF
17	.	TRBV19	TRBJ1-1	TRBD1	TGTGCCAGTAGACTCTCTGGGACAGGGCTTATGAACACTGAAGCTTTCTTT	CASRLSGTGLMNTEAFF
16	.	TRBV5-1	TRBJ2-5	TRBD1	TGCGCCAGCAGTCAAAAACCCACAGGGGAGAAAGAGACCCAGTACTTC	CASSQKPTGEKETQYF
16	once	TRBV10-3	TRBJ2-1	TRBD2	TGTGCCATCAGTCCCGGGACTAGCGGGAGCTACAATGAGCAGTTCTTC	CAISPGTSGSYNEQFF
20	.	TRBV14	TRBJ2-1	TRBD2	TGTGCCAGCAGCCAAGATCCAGGACTAGCGGGAGGGATAAAGCGTAATGAGCAGTTCTTC	CASSQDPGLAGGIKRNEQFF
15	.	TRBV15	TRBJ1-1	.	TGTGCCACCAGCAGAGAGGCTGGTATGAACACTGAAGCTTTCTTT	CATSREAGMNTEAFF
13	.	TRBV5-1	TRBJ1-2	.	TGCGCCAGCAGCTTGGAGGGGACGGGGGGCTACACCTTC	CASSLEGTGGYTF
18	once	TRBV15	TRBJ2-1	TRBD2	TGTGCCACCAGCAGAGAGTTGGGTGGACGGGAGGAATACAATGAGCAGTTCTTC	CATSRELGGREEYNEQFF
16	.	TRBV19	TRBJ1-5	TRBD1	TGTGCCAGTAGTGCACGGACAGGGGAGCCGAATCAGCCCCAGCATTTT	CASSARTGEPNQPQHF
15	few	TRBV6-5	TRBJ2-7	.	TGTGCCAGCAGCCTCGGGCCCCCGGGGATCTACGAGCAGTACTTC	CASSLGPPGIYEQYF
15	once	TRBV19	TRBJ2-1	.	TGTGCCAGTAGTATTCCCAGCGGCCAATACAATGAGCAGTTCTTC	CASSIPSGQYNEQFF
14	.	TRBV5-1	TRBJ1-4	TRBD1	TGCGCCAGCAGCGGGACAGGAGCTAATGAAAAACTGTTTTTT	CASSGTGANEKLFF